This TCR beta chain was sequenced during a study of blood T cell repertoires in COVID-19. Some clones are missing from TCRdb's copy, which holds only in-frame ones; the method was immunoSEQ multiplex PCR. Of 200,000 to 250,000 clones in the sample, 70% to 90% were seen once. The TCR sequence derives from a man younger than 35 with active or convalescent COVID-19. The sample consisted of peripheral blood.

The CDR3 sequence is CAISEGGGTDTQYF. DNA of the CDR3: TGTGCCATCAGTGAAGGGGGGGGTACAGATACGCAGTATTTT. The chain combines TRBV10-3 with TRBJ2-3, with a weak D call TRBD2 (7 bases). Germline V gene sequence: CDR1 ENHRY, CDR2 SYGVKD. CDR3 length equals 14 residues. Trimming shortened V by 3 bases and J by 3 bases, and 10 bases separated the two germline ends.